This T cell receptor beta chain was captured by sequencing in a study of Ad26.COV2.S vaccination and SARS-CoV-2 variants. Overall study results and limits: CD8+ and CD4+ T cells specific for spike reportedly responded with substantial breadth after vaccination.

The germline gives CDR1 SNHLY, CDR2 FYNNEI. The V end was cut by 3 bases, the J end by 0 bases, with 20 bases between. The CDR3 totals 18 residues. TCRdb's table, derived via immunoSEQ multiplex PCR, lists solely in-frame clones and lacks some. The repertoire holds more than 150,000 clones, with 87% as singletons. Remarks on this clone: Its specificity is unknown.

This sequence was found in a human donor who had recovered from COVID-19. The chain combines TRBV2 with TRBJ1-1, with D possibly being TRBD1 (5 bases). The sample consisted of peripheral blood, taken after recovery from COVID-19. The CDR3 loop is CASSDSPTETFMNTEAFF. DNA of the CDR3: TGTGCCAGCAGTGATTCCCCGACAGAAACCTTTATGAACACTGAAGCTTTCTTT.